The sequence of this TCR beta chain was determined in a study of blood T cells in healthy people across ages. This clonotype was observed a few times. This CDR3 is built from 14 residues. Germline CDR1 ENHRY, CDR2 SYGVKD. The V end was cut by 3 bases, the J end by 9 bases, with 12 bases between. For the second PCR, which ran for roughly 6 to 12 cycles, a sample-barcoded 5' primer and a J-beta primer mix were used. TCRdb reprocessed the 5' RACE reads with MiXCR, giving one entry per CDR3 protein. The data contain fewer than 900,000 distinct CDR3 sequences, roughly 47% of them singletons. Sequences were obtained from blood. The chain recombines TRBV10-3 with TRBJ1-6, with D perhaps matching TRBD1 (5 bases). This TCR came from an older woman in good health. CDR3: CAISDFQGSSPLHF. As DNA, the CDR3 is TGTGCCATCAGTGATTTTCAGGGAAGTTCACCCCTCCACTTT.